The 25 T cell receptor beta chains reported below all come from one sample, sequenced in a study of T cell responses to AZD1222 COVID-19 vaccine. Generated by immunoSEQ multiplex PCR, the TCRdb table keeps only in-frame clones and is missing some. The sample consists of fewer than 50,000 clones, roughly 80% of them appearing once. This sample comprised peripheral blood, obtained on day 0 of AZD1222 vaccination. The receptor set was obtained from an adult in good health.

The genes are TRBV19 and TRBJ1-2; D remains ambiguous. Trimming removed 4 bases from V and 6 bases from J, with 15 bases in between. Germline V gene sequence: CDR1 LNHDA, CDR2 SQIVND (reference sequence). The CDR3 has 14 residues. CDR3 nucleotide sequence: TGTGCCAGTAGTAAACAAGACGGATGGGATGGCTACACCTTC. Encoded protein: CASSKQDGWDGYTF.

This chain links TRBV11-2 with TRBJ2-4, with D hard to call. This CDR3 comprises 15 residues. Trimming took 2 bases from V and 2 from J, leaving 10 bases between them. Germline values: CDR1 SGHAT, CDR2 FQNNGV. This CDR3 is CASSLYRSTKNIQYF. The DNA of the CDR3 is TGTGCCAGCAGCTTATATAGGAGTACCAAAAACATTCAGTACTTC.

The chain uses TRBV4-1 and TRBJ2-7; D remains unclear. This CDR3 spans 16 amino acids. V lost 0 bases, J lost 0 bases, and 12 bases lay in between. The germline gives CDR1 MGHRA, CDR2 YSYEKL. The CDR3 protein is CASSQEFRTSSYEQYF. For the CDR3, the DNA is TGCGCCAGCAGCCAAGAGTTCCGGACCAGCTCCTACGAGCAGTACTTC.

This clone was counted only a few times. This chain connects TRBV5-1 to TRBJ2-1; possible D gene TRBD2, 6 bases. V lost 4 bases and J 7 bases, leaving 15 bases between the germline ends. Germline CDR1 reads SGHRS; CDR2 reads YFSETQ. The CDR3 is 14 residues long. In nucleotides, the CDR3 is TGCGCCAGCAGCCTGGGACTCAATACGAATGAGCAGTTCTTC. This encodes CASSLGLNTNEQFF.

The chain couples TRBV5-1 to TRBJ1-2; 10 bases map to TRBD1. Germline V lookup: CDR1 SGHRS, CDR2 YFSETQ. V shed 3 bases, J shed 3 bases, and the junction held 2 bases outside the gene matches. CDR3 length equals 14 residues. The CDR3 sequence is CASSSGTGDYGYTF. The CDR3 coding sequence is TGCGCCAGCAGCTCAGGGACAGGGGACTATGGCTACACCTTC.

This clone was recorded only once. V is TRBV5-6 and J is TRBJ2-7; D is perhaps TRBD1 (7 bases). Germline loops: CDR1 SGHDT, CDR2 YYEEEE. This CDR3 is 11 amino acids long. Between the trimmed V and J ends, which lost 5 bases and 6 bases, there was a span of 9 bases. CDR3 loop: CASRQGGEQYF. CDR3 DNA: TGTGCCAGCAGGCAGGGGGGCGAGCAGTACTTC.

The chain uses TRBV6-5 and TRBJ1-1; D remains ambiguous. CDR1 and CDR2 (germline): MNHEY, SVGAGI. V gave up 2 bases and J gave up 0 bases, with 7 bases separating them. CDR3 length: 14 amino acids. Here the CDR3 reads CASSYVPMNTEAFF. The CDR3 bases are TGTGCCAGCAGTTACGTCCCCATGAACACTGAAGCTTTCTTT.

The genes are TRBV2 and TRBJ1-2; D is uncertain. CDR3 size: 13 residues. Per germline, CDR1 SNHLY and CDR2 FYNNEI. V lost 7 bases, J lost 8 bases, and 17 bases lay in between. The DNA of the CDR3 is TGTGCCAGCATTCCCGAGGCGGGAGAGGGCTACACCTTC. Protein sequence: CASIPEAGEGYTF. Together with reference TRBV2 and TRBJ1-2, the CDR3 gives the full variable domain: EPEVTQTPSHQVTQMGQEVILRCVPISNHLYFYWYRQILGQKVEFLVSFYNNEISEKSEIFDDQFSVERPDGSNFTLKIRSTKLEDSAMYFCASIPEAGEGYTFGSGTRLTVV.

The chain couples TRBV2 to TRBJ1-4; 7 bases are a match to TRBD1. This CDR3 has 13 amino acids. Per the germline V gene, CDR1 is SNHLY and CDR2 is FYNNEI. V shed 5 bases, J shed 6 bases, and the junction held 3 bases outside the gene matches. As DNA, the CDR3 is TGTGCCAGCAGTTACAGGGGAGATGAAAAACTGTTTTTT. Encoded protein: CASSYRGDEKLFF. The complete variable domain, with remaining parts taken from reference TRBV2 and TRBJ1-4, reads EPEVTQTPSHQVTQMGQEVILRCVPISNHLYFYWYRQILGQKVEFLVSFYNNEISEKSEIFDDQFSVERPDGSNFTLKIRSTKLEDSAMYFCASSYRGDEKLFFGSGTQLSVL.

This clone was observed a few times. The V gene is TRBV2, the J gene TRBJ2-1, with 14 bases fitting TRBD2. V was pared by 6 bases and J by 8 bases, with 9 bases of the junction left unmatched. There are 16 residues in the CDR3. CDR1 is SNHLY, CDR2 FYNNEI, per germline. The CDR3 DNA reads TGTGCCAGCAGAGAATTGGGGACTAGCGGGGGTCATGAGCAGTTCTTC. It codes for CASRELGTSGGHEQFF.

V gene TRBV14 combines with J gene TRBJ1-3; D perhaps matches TRBD1 (5 bases). V lost 0 bases and J 4 bases, leaving 10 bases between the germline ends. CDR1 is SGHDN and CDR2 is FVKESK in the germline V gene. CDR3 length equals 15 residues. For the CDR3, the DNA is TGTGCCAGCAGCCAAGACAGGGTAAAGGGAAACACCATATATTTT. Residues: CASSQDRVKGNTIYF.

A single count supports this clone. The chain combines TRBV7-2 with TRBJ2-5; D is unclear. CDR1 SGHTA and CDR2 FQGNSA come from the germline V gene. The CDR3 totals 13 residues. V was cut by 1 base and J by 10 bases, with 13 bases left in between. The CDR3 nucleotides read TGTGCCAGCAGCTTAGGCCCCTTTGTGTTCCAGTACTTC. It is translated as CASSLGPFVFQYF.

The chain carries TRBV4-1 and TRBJ1-2, with D maybe TRBD1 (5 bases). Germline CDR1 is MGHRA and CDR2 is YSYEKL. This CDR3 is 14 amino acids long. V was clipped by 1 base and J by 4 bases, with 10 bases between them. CDR3 residues: CASSQGGVFYGYTF. The CDR3 region has the DNA TGCGCCAGCAGCCAAGGAGGGGTCTTCTATGGCTACACCTTC.

The rearrangement uses TRBV5-4 and TRBJ2-7; TRBD1 aligns across 10 bases. CDR1 SGHNT and CDR2 YYREEE come from the germline V gene (reference sequence). This CDR3 spans 15 amino acids. Germline trimming cut 5 bases from V and 4 bases from J; bases unmatched to any gene: 9. The CDR3 region is CASSPGQGILYEQYF. The DNA for the CDR3 is TGTGCCAGCAGTCCGGGACAGGGGATTTTGTACGAGCAGTACTTC.

This clone was seen only a few times. The genes are TRBV28 and TRBJ2-7; the match to TRBD1 covers 10 bases. CDR3 length: 16 amino acids. V lost 2 bases, J lost 1 base, and 5 bases stayed unmatched. In germline, CDR1 is MDHEN, CDR2 SYDVKM. The CDR3 is CASSLGTGDRSYEQYV. The CDR3 region has the DNA TGTGCCAGCAGTTTAGGGACAGGGGATCGGTCCTACGAGCAGTACGTC.

This clone was recorded only once. The V call is TRBV2, the J call TRBJ1-2, with D tentatively TRBD1 (6 bases). Trimming removed 5 bases at V and 2 bases at J, with 6 bases between. Germline assignment: CDR1 SNHLY and CDR2 FYNNEI. The CDR3 sequence is 12 residues long. The CDR3 sequence: CASSRGNYGYTF. CDR3 nucleotide sequence: TGTGCCAGCAGTAGGGGGAACTATGGCTACACCTTC.

This chain joins TRBV5-1 and TRBJ2-5, with 12 bases matching TRBD2. CDR3 length: 16 residues. Germline V gene sequence: CDR1 SGHRS, CDR2 YFSETQ. V lost 3 bases and J lost 6; bases outside the gene matches: 9. In DNA, the CDR3 is TGCGCCAGCAGCTCATCCCTAGCGGGAGGGGAGAAGACCCAGTACTTC. Protein product: CASSSSLAGGEKTQYF.

V usage is TRBV14 and J usage is TRBJ2-3; D call uncertain. Germline lookup yields CDR1 SGHDN and CDR2 FVKESK. Trimming stripped 1 base from V and 0 bases from J, with 11 bases between. The CDR3 loop spans 16 amino acids. Written as DNA, the CDR3 is TGTGCCAGCAGCCAAGTACGTGGAATTAGCACAGATACGCAGTATTTT. Its protein is CASSQVRGISTDTQYF.

The chain recombines TRBV10-3 with TRBJ2-3; no reliable D call. Trimming took 5 bases from V and 4 from J, leaving 10 bases between them. This CDR3 contains 13 residues. The germline V gene encodes CDR1 ENHRY and CDR2 SYGVKD. The CDR3, as DNA: TGTGCCATCAGTAATGGGGTCGCAGATACGCAGTATTTT. It encodes CAISNGVADTQYF.

This clone is medium-sized within its sample. This chain connects TRBV15 to TRBJ1-3, with D possibly matching TRBD1 (5 bases). V dropped 0 bases and J dropped 3 bases, with 9 bases sitting between them. This CDR3 spans 15 amino acids. CDR1 and CDR2 (germline): LNHNV, YYDKDF (reference sequence). The CDR3 loop reads CATSRDLGGGNTIYF. The CDR3 bases are TGTGCCACCAGCAGAGATCTCGGGGGTGGAAACACCATATATTTT. Variable domain in full (rest from reference TRBV15 and TRBJ1-3): DAMVIQNPRYQVTQFGKPVTLSCSQTLNHNVMYWYQQKSSQAPKLLFHYYDKDFNNEADTPDNFQSRRPNTSFCFLDIRSPGLGDTAMYLCATSRDLGGGNTIYFGEGSWLTVV.

The rearrangement uses TRBV2 and TRBJ2-7, with TRBD2 identical over 8 bases. The V gene's germline CDR1 is SNHLY and CDR2 FYNNEI. Losses at the gene ends were 4 bases for V and 3 bases for J; bases not matched to a gene: 5. The CDR3 has 14 residues. The CDR3 DNA reads TGTGCCAGCAGTGCACTAGCGGACCACTACGAGCAGTACTTC. It encodes CASSALADHYEQYF. Supplemented by reference TRBV2 and TRBJ2-7, the full variable domain reads EPEVTQTPSHQVTQMGQEVILRCVPISNHLYFYWYRQILGQKVEFLVSFYNNEISEKSEIFDDQFSVERPDGSNFTLKIRSTKLEDSAMYFCASSALADHYEQYFGPGTRLTVT.

This sequence joins TRBV5-4 and TRBJ1-6, with 12 bases that match TRBD1. CDR3 length equals 16 residues. Germline trimming cut 2 bases from V and 15 bases from J; bases unmatched to any gene: 12. Germline-derived CDR1 and CDR2 are SGHNT and YYREEE (reference sequence). CDR3 sequence: CASSFWPGQGAVSLHF. CDR3 bases: TGTGCCAGCAGCTTTTGGCCGGGACAGGGGGCCGTCAGCCTCCACTTT.

This chain uses TRBV3-1 (or the pseudogene TRBV3-2) with TRBJ2-2; a possible D gene is TRBD1 (6 bases). Germline V gives CDR1 LGHDT, CDR2 YNNKEL (reference sequence). V shed 1 base and J shed 7 bases, with 16 bases lying between them. The CDR3 is 16 residues long. This chain's CDR3 is CASSQGGQGRVGELFF. The CDR3 nucleotides are TGTGCCAGCAGCCAAGGGGGGCAAGGAAGGGTCGGGGAGCTGTTTTTT.

For this clone: At one of its ends the junction is not consistent with the germline gene, which may arise from a read error. The rearrangement joins TRBV11-2 to TRBJ1-1; no clear D gene. The CDR3 loop spans 15 amino acids. The germline V gene has CDR1 SGHAT and CDR2 FQNNGV. The CDR3 sequence is CTSSSLGWTNTEAFF. The DNA of the CDR3 is TGTACCAGCAGCTCACTTGGTTGGACGAACACTGAAGCTTTCTTT.

The chain links TRBV27 to TRBJ1-4; 10 bases map to TRBD1. Per germline, CDR1 MNHEY and CDR2 SMNVEV (reference sequence). The CDR3 extends over 12 amino acids. Germline trimming cut 8 bases from V and 7 bases from J; bases unmatched to any gene: 1. The CDR3 region is CASRDRGEKLFF. The CDR3 region has the DNA TGTGCCAGCCGGGACAGGGGTGAAAAACTGTTTTTT.